The 28 T cell receptor beta chains below all came from one sample that was sequenced in a study of T cells expressing NK-cell markers (dated by TCRdb to the early 2020s). To prepare the library, 5' RACE was applied. This sample was sequenced with an Illumina HiSeq 2000. TCRdb reprocessed the reads, and each CDR3 protein sequence is entered once, without DNA. The sample's table lists a count of about 380,000 distinct CDR3 sequences. 5.2% of the sample belongs to the ten largest clones. The material sequenced was blood T cells: a sorted CD56 or NKG2C T cell subset, CD4+ or CD8+ T cells, or bulk PBMC T cells (not recorded which). The receptors come from a man aged 18 to 69 in good health.

This rearrangement joins TRBV7-9 to TRBJ1-2; TCRdb's D call of TRBD1 is untestable without DNA. The V gene's germline CDR1 is SEHNR and CDR2 FQNEAQ (reference sequence). This CDR3 has 16 amino acids. This CDR3 is CASSPQGRGFSYGYTF.

The chain uses TRBV18 and TRBJ1-6; absent DNA, TCRdb's TRBD1 call cannot be checked. CDR1 KGHSH and CDR2 LQKENI come from the germline V gene. The CDR3 is 16 residues long. The CDR3: CASSHLNRDPNSPLHF.

The chain has TRBV5-4 and TRBJ2-3; no DNA is available, so the TRBD1 call from TCRdb remains unchecked. This CDR3 is built from 14 residues. In germline, CDR1 is SGHNT, CDR2 YYREEE (reference sequence). The CDR3 here is CASSAKQGADTQYF. The full variable domain, in which reference TRBV5-4 and TRBJ2-3 provide the parts outside the CDR3, is ETGVTQSPTHLIKTRGQQVTLRCSSQSGHNTVSWYQQALGQGPQFIFQYYREEENGRGNFPPRFSGLQFPNYSSELNVNALELDDSALYLCASSAKQGADTQYFGPGTRLTVL.

The rearrangement uses TRBV24-1 and TRBJ1-5; without DNA, the TCRdb call of TRBD1 cannot be checked. Germline CDR1 is KGHDR and CDR2 is SFDVKD. The CDR3 sequence is 15 residues long. The CDR3 spells CATSGTGNSNQPQHF.

Measured by frequency, this clonotype is medium-sized. The J gene is TRBJ2-1, the V gene TRBV14. The length of the CDR3 is 11 residues. Germline V gives CDR1 SGHDN, CDR2 FVKESK. The CDR3 reads CASSWYDEQFF.

The chain carries TRBV9 and TRBJ2-1; TCRdb names TRBD1, which stays unverified in the absence of DNA. The V gene's germline CDR1 is SGDLS and CDR2 YYNGEE. The CDR3 totals 13 residues. CDR3 protein: CASSGPWGNEQFF.

V usage is TRBV7-2 and J usage is TRBJ1-5; absent DNA, TCRdb's TRBD1 call cannot be checked. The germline gives CDR1 SGHTA, CDR2 FQGNSA. The CDR3 loop spans 15 amino acids. CDR3 sequence reads: CASSLGRGTPEPQHF.

The chain has TRBV5-6 and TRBJ2-2; TCRdb gives TRBD1 as the D gene, but with no DNA this cannot be confirmed. The CDR3 has 16 residues. Germline CDR1 is SGHDT and CDR2 is YYEEEE. CDR3 amino acids: CASSLFDRGVTGELFF. Full variable domain (missing parts from reference TRBV5-6 and TRBJ2-2): DAGVTQSPTHLIKTRGQQVTLRCSPKSGHDTVSWYQQALGQGPQFIFQYYEEEERQRGNFPDRFSGHQFPNYSSELNVNALLLGDSALYLCASSLFDRGVTGELFFGEGSRLTVL.

The J gene is TRBJ1-2, the V gene TRBV5-6; TCRdb's D call of TRBD1 is untestable without DNA. CDR3 length: 15 residues. CDR1 is SGHDT and CDR2 is YYEEEE in the germline V gene. The CDR3 spells CASREAGASHYGYTF.

The genes are TRBV2 and TRBJ1-4; no DNA is available, so the TRBD1 call from TCRdb remains unchecked. The CDR3 sequence is 17 residues long. Germline loops: CDR1 SNHLY, CDR2 FYNNEI. CDR3 sequence reads: CASSEAFQTGGDEKLFF.

The V and J genes are TRBV5-1 and TRBJ1-4; the D call of TRBD1 rests on TCRdb alone, since no DNA is present to check it. Germline V gene lookup returns CDR1 SGHRS and CDR2 YFSETQ. There are 13 residues in the CDR3. This CDR3 is CASSRGTDEKLFF.

The CDR3 sequence: CATPGQGPDTQYF. The rearrangement joins TRBV7-9 to TRBJ2-3; with no DNA, the TCRdb D assignment of TRBD1 cannot be verified. There are 13 residues in the CDR3. Germline V lookup: CDR1 SEHNR, CDR2 FQNEAQ (reference sequence).

The rearrangement uses TRBV28 and TRBJ2-7; the D call from TCRdb, TRBD1, cannot be confirmed without DNA. Germline CDR1 and CDR2: MDHEN and SYDVKM. CDR3 length: 13 residues. The CDR3 sequence is CASLNPRGYEQYF.

CDR3 amino acids: CASGLVLPAAGMFVAKNIQYF. This chain links TRBV12-5 with TRBJ2-4. Germline CDR1 LGHNT, CDR2 FRNRAP. This CDR3 is built from 21 residues.

The gene calls are TRBV7-3 and TRBJ1-1; no DNA is available, so the TRBD1 call from TCRdb remains unchecked. CDR3 length: 14 residues. Germline V lookup: CDR1 SGHTA, CDR2 FQGTGA. This CDR3 is CASSLTGQGTEAFF.

The rearrangement uses TRBV19 and TRBJ1-2; the TCRdb call, TRBD1, lacks DNA for checking. This CDR3 has 16 residues. Germline CDR1 reads LNHDA; CDR2 reads SQIVND (reference sequence). The chain's CDR3 is CASSSIRDSLNYGYTF.

CDR3 in amino acids: CASSQVPGRQYF. The chain is built from TRBV14 and TRBJ2-7; checking the TCRdb D call of TRBD1 is not possible without DNA. This CDR3 contains 12 residues. Germline values: CDR1 SGHDN, CDR2 FVKESK. Together with reference TRBV14 and TRBJ2-7, the CDR3 gives the full variable domain: EAGVTQFPSHSVIEKGQTVTLRCDPISGHDNLYWYRRVMGKEIKFLLHFVKESKQDESGMPNNRFLAERTGGTYSTLKVQPAELEDSGVYFCASSQVPGRQYFGPGTRLTVT.

CDR3 sequence reads: CSARKRGGGYTF. This chain joins TRBV20-1 and TRBJ1-2; TCRdb's D gene call, TRBD1, goes unchecked for lack of DNA. CDR3 size: 12 residues. From germline, CDR1 is DFQATT and CDR2 SNEGSKA (reference sequence).

The chain has TRBV2 and TRBJ2-7; TCRdb proposes TRBD1, but this gene call is untestable without DNA. Germline lookup yields CDR1 SNHLY and CDR2 FYNNEI. The CDR3 loop spans 14 amino acids. The CDR3 sequence: CAIRGTQNSYEQYF.

The rearrangement uses TRBV6-1 and TRBJ1-1; checking the TCRdb D call of TRBD1 is not possible without DNA. This CDR3 spans 13 amino acids. Germline CDR1 reads MNHNS; CDR2 reads SASEGT. The CDR3 loop reads CASSEQRGPEAFF.

The V gene is TRBV12-3 or TRBV12-4, the J gene TRBJ2-3. The CDR3 runs 16 residues. CDR3 protein: CASSLSSHSSTDTQYF.

This chain connects TRBV5-1 to TRBJ2-3; TCRdb outputs TRBD1, but without DNA this stays unchecked. This CDR3 contains 15 residues. Germline loops: CDR1 SGHRS, CDR2 YFSETQ. CDR3 region: CASSRVFGITDTQYF.

This chain connects TRBV6-5 to TRBJ2-1; lacking DNA, the TRBD1 call made by TCRdb goes unchecked. The CDR3 is 12 residues long. Germline CDR1 and CDR2: MNHEY and SVGAGI. CDR3 residues: CASINAWGVQFF.

This sequence joins TRBV5-1 and TRBJ2-7; the TCRdb call, TRBD1, lacks DNA for checking. The CDR3 is 15 residues long. From germline, CDR1 is SGHRS and CDR2 YFSETQ. The chain's CDR3 is CASSPRDRVLYEQYF.

J is TRBJ2-2 and V is TRBV15; the TCRdb call, TRBD1, lacks DNA for checking. This CDR3 has 16 amino acids. Germline V CDR1 and CDR2: LNHNV, YYDKDF (reference sequence). The CDR3 sequence is CATCRGDRGPTGELFF.

The rearrangement joins TRBV18 to TRBJ2-7. The length of the CDR3 is 15 residues. CDR1 and CDR2 from the germline V gene are KGHSH and LQKENI. CDR3: CASSPDSRQTYEQYF.

V usage is TRBV6-4 and J usage is TRBJ1-6; the D gene TCRdb calls, TRBD1, cannot be checked with no DNA. This CDR3 region has 16 residues. The germline gives CDR1 MRHNA, CDR2 SNTAGT. CDR3 residues: CASTQGASSYNSPLHF.

V and J are TRBV20-1 and TRBJ1-6; TCRdb returns TRBD1, unconfirmable since there is no DNA. Germline V gene data show CDR1 as DFQATT and CDR2 as SNEGSKA (reference sequence). The CDR3 sequence is 14 residues long. The CDR3 spells CSAPTGTDNSPLHF.